This T cell receptor beta chain was documented in a study of T cells expressing NK-cell markers. Reprocessing the 5' RACE reads, TCRdb reports a single entry for every CDR3 protein and omits DNA. The specimen's table records 450,000 to 600,000 distinct CDR3 sequences. This CDR3 is 14 amino acids long. CDR1 is SGHVS and CDR2 is FQNEAQ in the germline V gene. The clonotype comes from a man aged 18 to 29 in good health. The sequenced sample consisted of blood T cells: a sorted CD56 or NKG2C T cell subset, CD4+ or CD8+ T cells, or bulk PBMC T cells (not recorded which). The chain is built from TRBV7-8 and TRBJ2-1. The CDR3 sequence: CATSMRGSYNEQFF. Full variable domain (missing parts from reference TRBV7-8 and TRBJ2-1): GAGVSQSPRYKVAKRGQDVALRCDPISGHVSLFWYQQALGQGPEFLTYFQNEAQLDKSGLPSDRFFAERPEGSVSTLKIQRTQQEDSAVYLCATSMRGSYNEQFFGPGTRLTVL.